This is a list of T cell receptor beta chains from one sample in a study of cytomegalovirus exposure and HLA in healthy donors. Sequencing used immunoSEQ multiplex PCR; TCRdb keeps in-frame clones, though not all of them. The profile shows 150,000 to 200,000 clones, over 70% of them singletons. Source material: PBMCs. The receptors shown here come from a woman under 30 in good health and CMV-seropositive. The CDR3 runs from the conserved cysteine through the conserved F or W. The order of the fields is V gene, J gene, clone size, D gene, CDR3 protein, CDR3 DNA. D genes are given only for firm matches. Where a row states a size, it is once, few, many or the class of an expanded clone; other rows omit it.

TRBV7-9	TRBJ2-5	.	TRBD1	CASSPFAGTVGETQYF	TGTGCCAGCAGCCCATTCGCCGGGACAGTCGGGGAGACCCAGTACTTC
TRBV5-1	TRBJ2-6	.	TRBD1	CASSLDRAGANVLTF	TGCGCCAGCAGCTTAGACAGGGCCGGGGCCAACGTCCTGACTTTC
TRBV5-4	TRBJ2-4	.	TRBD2	CASSSSGRENIQYF	TGTGCCAGCAGCTCGTCCGGGAGGGAAAACATTCAGTACTTC
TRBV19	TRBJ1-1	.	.	CASRGGPEAFF	TGTGCCAGTAGGGGTGGGCCTGAAGCTTTCTTT
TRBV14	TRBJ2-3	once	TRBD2	CASSQGLAADTQYF	TGTGCCAGCAGCCAGGGACTAGCGGCAGATACGCAGTATTTT
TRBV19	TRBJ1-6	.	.	CASSIGGANSPLHF	TGTGCCAGTAGTATTGGGGGGGCTAATTCACCCCTCCACTTT
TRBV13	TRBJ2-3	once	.	CASSYFQTGAGTDTQYF	TGTGCCAGCAGCTACTTCCAGACTGGGGCGGGCACAGATACGCAGTATTTT
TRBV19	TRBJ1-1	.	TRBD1	CASSIGTGVGNEAFF	TGTGCCAGTAGTATAGGGACAGGGGTAGGTAATGAAGCTTTCTTT
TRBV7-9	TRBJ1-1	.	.	CASSPPRTAAGTEAFF	TGTGCCAGCAGCCCTCCTCGGACAGCAGCGGGGACTGAAGCTTTCTTT
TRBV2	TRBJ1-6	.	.	CASSLTGHSYNSPLHF	TGTGCCAGCAGCCTAACAGGCCACTCCTATAATTCACCCCTCCACTTT
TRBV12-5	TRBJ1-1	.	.	CASGLVLRENTEAFF	TGTGCTAGTGGTTTGGTACTTAGAGAAAACACTGAAGCTTTCTTT
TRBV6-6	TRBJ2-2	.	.	CASSYHSLGTGELFF	TGTGCCAGCAGTTACCATAGCCTCGGCACCGGGGAGCTGTTTTTT
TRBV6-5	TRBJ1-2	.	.	CASSYSRQGDVYTF	TGTGCCAGCAGTTACTCGAGGCAGGGTGACGTCTACACCTTC
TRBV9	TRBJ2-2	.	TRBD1	CASSFRGTGGYTGELFF	TGTGCCAGCAGCTTTCGAGGGACAGGGGGATACACCGGGGAGCTGTTTTTT
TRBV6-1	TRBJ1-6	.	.	CASSELLNSPLHF	TGTGCCAGCAGTGAACTTCTGAATTCACCCCTCCACTTT
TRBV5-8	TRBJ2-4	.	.	CASSLRGAKNIQYF	TGTGCCAGCAGCTTACGGGGTGCCAAAAACATTCAGTACTTC
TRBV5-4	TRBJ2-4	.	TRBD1	CASRTGGAKNSQYF	TGTGCCAGCAGGACAGGGGGTGCCAAAAACAGTCAGTACTTC
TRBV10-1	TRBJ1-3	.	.	CASKDPAGGNTIYF	TGCGCCAGCAAAGACCCGGCGGGTGGAAACACCATATATTTT
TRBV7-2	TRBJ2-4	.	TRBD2	CASKRTSGGAQNIQYF	TGTGCCAGCAAGCGGACTAGCGGGGGGGCCCAAAACATTCAGTACTTC
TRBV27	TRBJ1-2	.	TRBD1	CASSLTNAGGSGYTF	TGTGCCAGCAGTTTAACGAATGCAGGGGGCTCTGGCTACACCTTC
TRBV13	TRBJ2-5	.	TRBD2	CASSVTSGGRETQYF	TGTGCCAGCAGCGTTACTAGCGGGGGCCGGGAGACCCAGTACTTC
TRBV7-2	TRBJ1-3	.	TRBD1	CASSSSRTGVGNTIYF	TGTGCCAGCAGCTCCTCCCGGACAGGGGTTGGAAACACCATATATTTT
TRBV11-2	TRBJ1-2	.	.	CASSPGGYTGYGYTF	TGTGCCAGCAGCCCCGGGGGTTATACTGGCTATGGCTACACCTTC
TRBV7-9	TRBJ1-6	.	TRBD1	CASSPSTGGLNSPLHF	TGTGCCAGCAGCCCCTCGACAGGGGGACTAAATTCACCCCTCCACTTT
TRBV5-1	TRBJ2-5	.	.	CASSLQETQYF	TGCGCCAGCAGCCTTCAAGAGACCCAGTACTTC
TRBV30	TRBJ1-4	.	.	CAWSVQGATNEKLFF	TGTGCCTGGAGTGTACAAGGGGCAACTAATGAAAAACTGTTTTTT
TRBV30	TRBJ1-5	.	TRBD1	CAWSGQGDQPQHF	TGTGCCTGGAGTGGCCAGGGGGATCAGCCCCAGCATTTT
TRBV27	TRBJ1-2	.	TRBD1	CASSPRDRDGYTF	TGTGCCAGCAGTCCCCGGGACAGGGATGGCTACACCTTC
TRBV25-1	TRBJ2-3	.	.	CASSELGDSTDTQYF	TGTGCCAGCAGTGAATTAGGGGATAGCACAGATACGCAGTATTTT
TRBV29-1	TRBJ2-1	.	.	CSVESPGGYNEQFF	TGCAGCGTTGAGTCACCCGGGGGCTACAATGAGCAGTTCTTC
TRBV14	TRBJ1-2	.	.	CASSHIYGYTF	TGTGCCAGCAGCCACATCTATGGCTACACCTTC
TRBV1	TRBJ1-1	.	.	CTSSQDRCSEAFF	TGCACCAGCAGCCAAGATCGGTGTAGTGAAGCTTTCTTT
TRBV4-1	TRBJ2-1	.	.	CASSQGKGGWNEQFF	TGCGCCAGCAGCCAAGGTAAAGGGGGATGGAATGAGCAGTTCTTC
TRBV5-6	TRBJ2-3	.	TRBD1	CASSLAGTGSTDTQYF	TGTGCCAGCAGCTTGGCTGGGACAGGCAGCACAGATACGCAGTATTTT
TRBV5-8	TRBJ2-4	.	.	CASSLGAGTKNIQYF	TGTGCCAGCAGCTTGGGCGCAGGGACTAAAAACATTCAGTACTTC
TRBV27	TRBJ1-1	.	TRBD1	CASSSSRDRFLDTEAFF	TGTGCCAGCAGTTCTTCCCGGGACAGATTTTTGGACACTGAAGCTTTCTTT
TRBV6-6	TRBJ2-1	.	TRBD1	CASSHLGGQGDNEQFF	TGTGCCAGCAGTCACCTCGGGGGACAGGGAGACAATGAGCAGTTCTTC
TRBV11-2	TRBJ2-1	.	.	CASSSGDYLYNEQFF	TGTGCCAGCAGTTCAGGGGACTACCTTTACAATGAGCAGTTCTTC
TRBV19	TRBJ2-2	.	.	CASNQGRANTGELFF	TGTGCCAGTAATCAGGGCAGAGCGAACACCGGGGAGCTGTTTTTT
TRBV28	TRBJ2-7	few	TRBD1	CASNERTGVYEQYF	TGTGCCAGCAACGAGAGGACAGGGGTTTACGAGCAGTACTTC
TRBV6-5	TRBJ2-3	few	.	CASSYEGGADTQYF	TGTGCCAGCAGTTACGAGGGGGGGGCAGATACGCAGTATTTT
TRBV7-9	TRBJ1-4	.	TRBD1	CASAGSGGEREKLFF	TGTGCCAGCGCGGGATCAGGGGGCGAGAGGGAAAAACTGTTTTTT
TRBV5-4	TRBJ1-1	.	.	CASSLTGQPNTEAFF	TGTGCCAGCAGCTTAACTGGACAGCCGAACACTGAAGCTTTCTTT
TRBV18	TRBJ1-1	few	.	CASSPRQVAMNTEAFF	TGTGCCAGCTCACCCCGACAGGTAGCGATGAACACTGAAGCTTTCTTT
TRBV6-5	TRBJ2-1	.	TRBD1	CASTGGSPYNEQFF	TGTGCCAGCACAGGGGGCAGTCCCTACAATGAGCAGTTCTTC
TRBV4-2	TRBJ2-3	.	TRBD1	CASSQDGQGAGTDTQYF	TGTGCCAGCAGCCAAGACGGTCAGGGGGCAGGAACAGATACGCAGTATTTT
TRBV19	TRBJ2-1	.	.	CASSMIPNPGEQFF	TGTGCCAGTAGTATGATACCTAACCCGGGGGAGCAGTTCTTC
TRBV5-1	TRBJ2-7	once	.	CASTPSEGPAYEQYF	TGCGCCAGCACCCCCTCGGAGGGGCCAGCCTACGAGCAGTACTTC